Described below is a single T cell receptor (beta chain) sequence and its context. The antigen remains undetermined. This sample stems from a study of shared clonotypes between healthy human individuals. Clones were read by immunoSEQ multiplex PCR, and TCRdb kept only the in-frame ones, dropping some. Here the sample spans about 2.4 million clones, over 85% being singletons. Germline V gives CDR1 SEHNR, CDR2 FQNEAQ (reference sequence). The CDR3 extends over 16 amino acids. V was pared by 1 base and J by 5 bases, with 14 bases between. Study-wide results and limits: Sorted-subset sequencing, rarefaction showed, was incomplete despite large depth. Generally, estimated richness proved larger in naive subsets than it did in memory subsets.

This TCR derives from a man younger than 35 in good health. Some clones in this sample may be carry-over from other donors' samples. The specimen was naive CD4+ T cells from PBMCs. Subset of the sample: CD45RA+ positively selected. J is TRBJ2-2 and V is TRBV7-9, with D possibly matching TRBD2 (5 bases). The CDR3 DNA reads TGTGCCAGCAGCTTAGAGAGAGGGAGCGGTACCGGGGAGCTGTTTTTT. Translating it yields CASSLERGSGTGELFF.